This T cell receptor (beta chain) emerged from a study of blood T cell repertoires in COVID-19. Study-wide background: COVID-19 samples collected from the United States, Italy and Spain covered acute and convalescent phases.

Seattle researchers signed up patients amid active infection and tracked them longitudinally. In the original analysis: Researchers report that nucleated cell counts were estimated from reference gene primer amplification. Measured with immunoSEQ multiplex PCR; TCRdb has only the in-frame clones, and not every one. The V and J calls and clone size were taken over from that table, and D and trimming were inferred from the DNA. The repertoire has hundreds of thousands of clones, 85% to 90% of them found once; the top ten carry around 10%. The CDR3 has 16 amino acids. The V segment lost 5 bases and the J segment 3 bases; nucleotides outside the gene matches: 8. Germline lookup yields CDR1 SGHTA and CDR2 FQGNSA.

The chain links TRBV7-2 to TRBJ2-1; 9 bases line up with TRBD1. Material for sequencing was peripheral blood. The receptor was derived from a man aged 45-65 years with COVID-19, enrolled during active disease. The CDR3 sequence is CASSLAGTGFYNEQFF. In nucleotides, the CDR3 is TGTGCCAGCAGCCTCGCCGGGACAGGGTTCTACAATGAGCAGTTCTTC.